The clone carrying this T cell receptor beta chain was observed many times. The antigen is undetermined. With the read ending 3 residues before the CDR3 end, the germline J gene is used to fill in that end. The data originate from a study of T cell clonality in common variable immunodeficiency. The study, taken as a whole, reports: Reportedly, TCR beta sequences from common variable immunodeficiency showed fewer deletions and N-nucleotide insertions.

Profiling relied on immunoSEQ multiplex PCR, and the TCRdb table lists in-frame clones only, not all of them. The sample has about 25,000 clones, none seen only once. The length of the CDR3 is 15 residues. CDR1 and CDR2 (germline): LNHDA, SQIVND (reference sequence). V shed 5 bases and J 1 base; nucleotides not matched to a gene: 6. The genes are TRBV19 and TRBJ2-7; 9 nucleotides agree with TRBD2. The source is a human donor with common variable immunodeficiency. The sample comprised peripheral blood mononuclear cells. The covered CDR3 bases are TGTGCCAGTAGTCCCCAGACTAGCGGATCCTACGAG. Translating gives CASSPQTSGSYE. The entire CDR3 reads CASSPQTSGSYEQYF.